These T cell receptor beta chains were read from a single sample in a study of blood T cell repertoires in COVID-19. TCRdb keeps only in-frame clones here, not all; method: immunoSEQ multiplex PCR. The sample includes tens of thousands of clones, about 76% of them seen just once. The sample comprised peripheral blood. These receptors originate from a woman aged 80 or over with acute or convalescent COVID-19. The CDR3 runs from the conserved cysteine through the conserved F or W. The D gene is left open where the match is weak. Size values are once, few and many counts, or a class for expanded clones, and some rows have none.

v_call	d_call	j_call	clone_size	cdr3_aa	cdr3_nt
TRBV4-2	TRBD1	TRBJ1-1	NA	CASSQGSSWTGDSGEAFF	TGTGCCAGCAGCCAAGGAAGCAGTTGGACAGGGGATTCGGGTGAAGCTTTCTTT
TRBV20-1	TRBD1	TRBJ1-1	few	CSASNRGLNTEAFF	TGCAGTGCTAGTAACAGGGGATTGAACACTGAAGCTTTCTTT
TRBV28	TRBD2	TRBJ2-5	NA	CASSFGLAGGETQYF	TGTGCCAGCAGTTTTGGACTAGCGGGAGGAGAGACCCAGTACTTC
TRBV19	NA	TRBJ2-7	NA	CASSIGVGSTYEQYF	TGTGCCAGTAGTATAGGGGTCGGGAGTACCTACGAGCAGTACTTC
TRBV27	NA	TRBJ1-2	NA	CASRAGGEGFGYTF	TGTGCCAGCAGGGCTGGGGGGGAAGGGTTTGGCTACACCTTC
TRBV29-1	TRBD1	TRBJ2-3	few	CSVDRDRGTDTQYF	TGCAGCGTTGATAGGGACAGGGGGACAGATACGCAGTATTTT
TRBV28	NA	TRBJ2-7	few	CASSLVDQGNEQYF	TGTGCCAGCAGTTTAGTCGATCAGGGGAACGAGCAGTACTTC
TRBV18	TRBD1	TRBJ1-1	NA	CASSLTGGGVNTEAFF	TGTGCCAGCTCGTTGACAGGGGGCGGCGTGAACACTGAAGCTTTCTTT
TRBV5-1	TRBD2	TRBJ2-3	NA	CASSLVAGGPRRSDTQYF	TGCGCCAGCAGCTTGGTGGCGGGAGGGCCCCGGCGCTCAGATACGCAGTATTTT
TRBV6-1	NA	TRBJ1-6	many	CASSESFERSPLHF	TGTGCCAGCAGTGAATCGTTTGAGCGTTCACCCCTCCACTTT
TRBV6-5	NA	TRBJ1-1	once	CASSSRLTVNTEAFF	TGTGCCAGCAGTTCAAGGCTGACAGTGAACACTGAAGCTTTCTTT
TRBV2	NA	TRBJ2-7	NA	CASLRGDEQYF	TGTGCCAGCCTTAGGGGCGACGAGCAGTACTTC
TRBV7-6	TRBD1	TRBJ2-1	NA	CASTGKGDRGPLSSYNEQFF	TGTGCCAGCACCGGCAAAGGGGACAGGGGTCCCCTGAGCTCCTACAATGAGCAGTTCTTC
TRBV3-1/TRBV3-2	NA	TRBJ2-2	NA	CASSHYDQTGELFF	TGTGCCAGCAGCCATTACGATCAGACCGGGGAGCTGTTTTTT
TRBV27	TRBD1	TRBJ1-2	NA	CASSFGQGAIYGYTF	TGTGCCAGCAGTTTCGGACAGGGGGCGATCTATGGCTACACCTTC